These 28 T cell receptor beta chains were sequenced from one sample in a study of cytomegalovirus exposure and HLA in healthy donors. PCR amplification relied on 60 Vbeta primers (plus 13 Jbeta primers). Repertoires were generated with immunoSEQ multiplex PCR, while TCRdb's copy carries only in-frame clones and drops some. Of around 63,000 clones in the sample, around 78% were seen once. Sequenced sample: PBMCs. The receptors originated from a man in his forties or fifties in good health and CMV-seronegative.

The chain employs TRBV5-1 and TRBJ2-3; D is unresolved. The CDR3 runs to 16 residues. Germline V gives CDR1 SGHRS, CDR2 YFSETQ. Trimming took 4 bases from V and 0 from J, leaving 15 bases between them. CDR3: CASSKVLDSSTDTQYF. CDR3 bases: TGCGCCAGCAGCAAAGTCTTAGATTCTAGCACAGATACGCAGTATTTT.

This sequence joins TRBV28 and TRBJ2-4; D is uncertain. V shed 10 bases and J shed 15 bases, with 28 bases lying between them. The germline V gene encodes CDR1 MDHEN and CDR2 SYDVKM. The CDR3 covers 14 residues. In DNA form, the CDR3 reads TGTGCCAACAGCCCTGAGGTTGGCGCACCCCCGTTGTACTTC. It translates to CANSPEVGAPPLYF.

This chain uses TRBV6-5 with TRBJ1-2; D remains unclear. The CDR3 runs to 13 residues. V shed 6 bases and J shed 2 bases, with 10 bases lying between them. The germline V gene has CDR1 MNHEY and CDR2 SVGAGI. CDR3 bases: TGTGCCAGCAGCCACCTGGAGAACTATGGCTACACCTTC. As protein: CASSHLENYGYTF.

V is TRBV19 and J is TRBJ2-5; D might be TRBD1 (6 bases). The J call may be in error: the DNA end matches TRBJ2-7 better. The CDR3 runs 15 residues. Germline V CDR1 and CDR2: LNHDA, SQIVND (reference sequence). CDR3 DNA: TGTGCCAGTAGTCCCACCTCTTTAGGGGGCTACGAGCAGTACTTC. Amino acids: CASSPTSLGGYEQYF.

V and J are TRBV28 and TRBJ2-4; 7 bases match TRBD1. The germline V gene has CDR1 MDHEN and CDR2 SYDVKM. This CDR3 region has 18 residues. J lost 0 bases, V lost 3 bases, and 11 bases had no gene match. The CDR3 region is CASSFPRGSQLAKNIQYF. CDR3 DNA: TGTGCCAGCAGTTTCCCCAGGGGGTCCCAACTAGCCAAAAACATTCAGTACTTC.

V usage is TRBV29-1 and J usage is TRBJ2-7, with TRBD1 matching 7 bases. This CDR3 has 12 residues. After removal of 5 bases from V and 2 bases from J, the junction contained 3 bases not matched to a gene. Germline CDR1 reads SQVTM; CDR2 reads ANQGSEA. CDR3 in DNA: TGCAGCGTTCGAACAGGGGCCTACGAGCAGTACTTC. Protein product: CSVRTGAYEQYF.

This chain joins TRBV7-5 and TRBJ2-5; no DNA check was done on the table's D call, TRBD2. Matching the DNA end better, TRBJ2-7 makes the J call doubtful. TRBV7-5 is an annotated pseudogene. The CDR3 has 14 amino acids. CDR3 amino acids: CVRSLGGRTYEQYF. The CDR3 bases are TGTGTCAGAAGCTTGGGGGGGCGAACCTACGAGCAGTACTTC.

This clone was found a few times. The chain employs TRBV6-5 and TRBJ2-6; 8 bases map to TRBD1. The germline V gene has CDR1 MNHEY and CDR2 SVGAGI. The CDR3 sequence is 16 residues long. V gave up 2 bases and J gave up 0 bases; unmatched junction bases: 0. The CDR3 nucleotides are TGTGCCAGCAGTTACACAGGGGGCTCTGGGGCCAACGTCCTGACTTTC. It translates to CASSYTGGSGANVLTF.

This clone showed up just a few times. The CDR3 loop reads CSVVVQGLAFF. CDR3 DNA sequence: TGCAGCGTTGTCGTCCAGGGTTTGGCTTTCTTT. The rearrangement links TRBV29-1 to TRBJ1-1; D may be TRBD1 (5 bases). Trimming stripped 4 bases from V and 11 bases from J, with 14 bases between. CDR1 and CDR2 from the germline V gene are SQVTM and ANQGSEA. This CDR3 contains 11 residues.

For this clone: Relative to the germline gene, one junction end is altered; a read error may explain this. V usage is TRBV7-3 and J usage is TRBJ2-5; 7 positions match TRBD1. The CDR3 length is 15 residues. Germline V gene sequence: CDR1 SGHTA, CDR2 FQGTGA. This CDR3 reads CASGLRGQFQETQYF. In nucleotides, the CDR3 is TGTGCCAGCGGCTTAAGGGGGCAATTTCAAGAGACCCAGTACTTC. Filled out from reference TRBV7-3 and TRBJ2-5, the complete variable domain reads GAGVSQTPSNKVTEKGKYVELRCDPISGHTALYWYRQSLGQGPEFLIYFQGTGAADDSGLPNDRFFAVRPEGSVSTLKIQRTERGDSAVYLCASGLRGQFQETQYFGPGTRLLVL.

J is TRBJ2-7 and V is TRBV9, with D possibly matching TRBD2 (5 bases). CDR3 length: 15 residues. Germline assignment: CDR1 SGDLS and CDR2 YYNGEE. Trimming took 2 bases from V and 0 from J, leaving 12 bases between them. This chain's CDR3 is CASSVGISGSYEQYF. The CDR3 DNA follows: TGTGCCAGCAGCGTCGGGATAAGTGGCTCCTACGAGCAGTACTTC.

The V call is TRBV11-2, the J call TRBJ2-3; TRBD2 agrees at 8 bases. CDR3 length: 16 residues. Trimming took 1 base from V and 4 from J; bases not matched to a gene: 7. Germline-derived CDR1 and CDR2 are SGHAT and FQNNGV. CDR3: CASSLVGGGRSDTQYF. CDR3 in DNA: TGTGCCAGCAGCTTAGTGGGCGGGGGGCGGTCAGATACGCAGTATTTT.

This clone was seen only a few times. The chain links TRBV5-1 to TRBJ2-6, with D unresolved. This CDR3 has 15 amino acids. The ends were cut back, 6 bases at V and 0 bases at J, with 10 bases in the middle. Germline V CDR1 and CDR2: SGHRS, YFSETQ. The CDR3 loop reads CASTLLHSGANVLTF. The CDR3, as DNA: TGCGCCAGCACCTTACTACACTCTGGGGCCAACGTCCTGACTTTC.

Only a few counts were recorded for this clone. The CDR3 coding sequence is TGTGCCAGCAGGAGCGGGGGTTCCTACGAGCAGTACTTC. Its translation is CASRSGGSYEQYF. This rearrangement joins TRBV6-6 to TRBJ2-7; 8 bases line up with TRBD2. Germline CDR1 reads MNHNY; CDR2 reads SVGAGI (reference sequence). CDR3 length: 13 residues. J gave up 1 base and V 6 bases, and 2 bases lay outside the gene matches.

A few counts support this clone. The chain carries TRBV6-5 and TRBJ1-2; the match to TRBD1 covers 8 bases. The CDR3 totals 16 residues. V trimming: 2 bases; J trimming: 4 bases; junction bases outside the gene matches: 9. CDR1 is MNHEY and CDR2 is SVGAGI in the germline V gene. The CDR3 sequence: CASSYTRTGTIYGYTF. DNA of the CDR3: TGTGCCAGCAGTTACACTAGGACAGGGACTATCTATGGCTACACCTTC.

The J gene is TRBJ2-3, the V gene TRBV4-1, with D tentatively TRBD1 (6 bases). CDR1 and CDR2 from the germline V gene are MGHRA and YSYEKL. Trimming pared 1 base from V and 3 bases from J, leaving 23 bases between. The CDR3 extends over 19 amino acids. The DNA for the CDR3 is TGCGCCAGCAGCCAAGTGGACAGACGGCCCCTCACACGTACAGATACGCAGTATTTT. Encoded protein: CASSQVDRRPLTRTDTQYF.

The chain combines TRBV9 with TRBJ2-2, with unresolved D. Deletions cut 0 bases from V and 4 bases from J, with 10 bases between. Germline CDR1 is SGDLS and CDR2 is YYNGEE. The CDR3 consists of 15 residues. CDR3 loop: CASSVEPTGTGELFF. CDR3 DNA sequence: TGTGCCAGCAGCGTAGAACCCACGGGCACCGGGGAGCTGTTTTTT.

The CDR3 DNA follows: TGTGCCAGCAGCTCGACAGATTACAATGAGCAGTTCTTC. It is translated as CASSSTDYNEQFF. V is TRBV11-2 and J is TRBJ2-1, with a tentative D call TRBD1 (5 bases). Per germline, CDR1 SGHAT and CDR2 FQNNGV. Trimming removed 4 bases from V and 4 bases from J, with 8 bases in between. The CDR3 is 13 amino acids.

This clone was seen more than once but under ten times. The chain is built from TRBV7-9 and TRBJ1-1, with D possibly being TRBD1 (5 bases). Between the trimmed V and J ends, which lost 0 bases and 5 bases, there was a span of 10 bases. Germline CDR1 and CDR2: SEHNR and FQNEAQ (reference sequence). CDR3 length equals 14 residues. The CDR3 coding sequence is TGTGCCAGCAGCTTAGCCGGGGGTGAAACTGAAGCTTTCTTT. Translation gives CASSLAGGETEAFF.

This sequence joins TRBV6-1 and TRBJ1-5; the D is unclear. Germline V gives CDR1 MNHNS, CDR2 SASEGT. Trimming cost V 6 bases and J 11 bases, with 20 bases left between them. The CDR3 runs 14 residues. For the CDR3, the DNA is TGTGCCAGCAGCGGACCCCCAGAGGACTGGGCCCAGCATTTT. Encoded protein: CASSGPPEDWAQHF.

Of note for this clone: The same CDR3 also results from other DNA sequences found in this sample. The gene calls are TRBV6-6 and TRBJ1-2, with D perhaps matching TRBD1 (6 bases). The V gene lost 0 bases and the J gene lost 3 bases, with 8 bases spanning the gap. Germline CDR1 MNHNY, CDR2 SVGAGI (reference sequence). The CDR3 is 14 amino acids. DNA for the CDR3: TGTGCCAGCAGTTACTCTTGGACAGACTATGGCTACACCTTC. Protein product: CASSYSWTDYGYTF.

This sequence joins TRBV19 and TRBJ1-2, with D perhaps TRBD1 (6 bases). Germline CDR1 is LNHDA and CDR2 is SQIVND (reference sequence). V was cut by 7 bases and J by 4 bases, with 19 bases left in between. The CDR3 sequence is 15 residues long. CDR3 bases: TGTGCCAGTACCCAAATACAGGGAAGAGGCTATGGCTACACCTTC. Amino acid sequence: CASTQIQGRGYGYTF.

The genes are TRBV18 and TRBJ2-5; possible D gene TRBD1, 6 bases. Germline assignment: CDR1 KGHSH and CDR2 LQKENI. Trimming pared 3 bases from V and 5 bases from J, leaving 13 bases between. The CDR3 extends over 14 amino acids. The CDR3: CASSPPDRVETQYF. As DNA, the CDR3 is TGTGCCAGCTCACCTCCGGACAGAGTGGAGACCCAGTACTTC.

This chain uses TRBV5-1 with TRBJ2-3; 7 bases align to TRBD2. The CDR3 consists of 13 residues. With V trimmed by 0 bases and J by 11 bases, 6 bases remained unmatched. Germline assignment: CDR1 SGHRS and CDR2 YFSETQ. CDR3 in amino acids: CASSLAFGGGQYF. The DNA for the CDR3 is TGCGCCAGCAGCTTGGCCTTCGGCGGGGGGCAGTATTTT.

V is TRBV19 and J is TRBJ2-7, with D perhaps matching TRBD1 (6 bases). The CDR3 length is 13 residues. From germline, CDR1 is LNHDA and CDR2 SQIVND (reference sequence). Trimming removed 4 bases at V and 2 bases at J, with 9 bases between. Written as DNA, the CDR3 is TGTGCCAGTAGTACTGGACAGACCTACGAGCAGTACTTC. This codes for CASSTGQTYEQYF.

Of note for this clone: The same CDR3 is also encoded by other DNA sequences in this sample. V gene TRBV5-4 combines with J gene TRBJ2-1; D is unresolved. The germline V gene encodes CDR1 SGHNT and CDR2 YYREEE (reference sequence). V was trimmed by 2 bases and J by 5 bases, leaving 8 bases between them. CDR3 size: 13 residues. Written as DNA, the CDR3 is TGTGCCAGCAGCTTACCAGTGCACAATGAGCAGTTCTTC. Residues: CASSLPVHNEQFF.

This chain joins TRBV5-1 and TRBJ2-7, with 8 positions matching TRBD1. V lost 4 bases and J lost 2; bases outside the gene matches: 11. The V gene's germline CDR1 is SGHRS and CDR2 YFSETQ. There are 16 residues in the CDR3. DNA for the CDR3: TGCGCCAGCAGCCGGGGACCAGGGGGCGGTACCTACGAGCAGTACTTC. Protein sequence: CASSRGPGGGTYEQYF.

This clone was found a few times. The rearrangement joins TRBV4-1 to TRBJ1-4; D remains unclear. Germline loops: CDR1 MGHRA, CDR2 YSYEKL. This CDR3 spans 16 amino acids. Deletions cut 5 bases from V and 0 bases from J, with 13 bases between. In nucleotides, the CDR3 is TGCGCCAGCAGCTCCTCAAGGGAGGCAACTAATGAAAAACTGTTTTTT. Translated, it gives CASSSSREATNEKLFF.